The 19 T cell receptor beta chains in this list originate from one sample, sequenced in a study of tissue T cells after allogeneic stem cell transplantation. Profiled with immunoSEQ multiplex PCR; TCRdb holds only in-frame clones, not every one. The profile shows tens of thousands of clones, around 77% of them singletons. The sample taken for sequencing was spleen. These receptors were collected from a female BALB/c mouse in good health. The strain's MHC haplotype is H2-d.

About this clone: Genes and germline come from the mouse. The sequence runs out 1 residue before the end of the CDR3; the remainder is reconstructed from the germline J gene. The chain carries TRBV1 and TRBJ2-3; 11 bases are a match to TRBD2. The germline CDR1 and CDR2 sequences are NSQYPW and LRSPGD (reference sequence). CDR3 length: 15 amino acids. The V gene end was trimmed by 6 bases and the J gene end by 0 bases; junction bases not matched to a gene: 2. CDR3 DNA (partial): TGCACCTGCAGAGGGACTGGGGGTAGTGCAGAAACGCTGTAT. Protein: CTCRGTGGSAETLY. The entire CDR3 sequence reads CTCRGTGGSAETLYF.

To note about this clone: Gene labels here are mouse ones. The read ends 1 residue early relative to the CDR3; the germline J gene fills the gap. V is TRBV1 and J is TRBJ2-5; D uncertain. CDR1 is NSQYPW and CDR2 is LRSPGD in the germline V gene (reference sequence). V shed 3 bases and J shed 4 bases, with 5 bases lying between them. The CDR3 is 12 residues long. The CDR3 spells CTCSATEDTQYF. The covered CDR3 bases are TGCACCTGCAGTGCCACAGAAGACACCCAGTAC.

Details on this clone: The gene names given are mouse names. The read is 1 residue too short to cover the CDR3 end, so that end is filled in from the germline J gene. The chain recombines TRBV13-2 with TRBJ2-7, with D tentatively TRBD2 (6 bases). The CDR3 is 13 residues long. Per the germline V gene, CDR1 is NNHNN and CDR2 is SYGAGS (reference sequence). The ends were cut back, 1 base at V and 4 bases at J, with 9 bases in the middle. The chain's CDR3 is CASGDPGEYEQYF. The part of the CDR3 DNA that was read is TGTGCCAGCGGTGATCCTGGGGAGTATGAACAGTAC.

Details on this clone: Gene names and germline match the mouse. Here the CDR3 reads CASSSGQAEQFF. CDR3 bases read: TGTGCTAGCAGTTCCGGACAGGCTGAGCAGTTC. This chain links TRBV29 with TRBJ2-1; a weak D match, TRBD1 (6 bases). The read terminates 1 residue before the CDR3 end, so the remaining end is supplied by the germline J gene. V was clipped by 4 bases and J by 7 bases, with 8 bases between them. The CDR3 totals 12 residues. Germline V gene lookup returns CDR1 MSHET and CDR2 SYDVDS.

A remark on this clone: Germline and genes here are mouse. With the read ending 1 residue before the CDR3 end, the germline J gene is used to fill in that end. The chain uses TRBV13-3 and TRBJ1-4, with a tentative D call TRBD1 (5 bases). In germline, CDR1 is NNHDY, CDR2 SYVADS. The CDR3 runs to 17 residues. V was clipped by 3 bases and J by 3 bases, with 18 bases between them. CDR3 region: CASSGMMARDPNERLFF. The sequenced part of the CDR3 DNA is TGTGCCAGCAGTGGAATGATGGCCCGGGACCCCAACGAAAGATTATTT.

Of note for this clone: The listed genes are named as in mouse. The CDR3 is cut off 1 residue early in the read; its end comes from the germline J gene. The J gene is TRBJ1-1, the V gene TRBV20, with D perhaps TRBD1 (5 bases). Per germline, CDR1 GFQATS and CDR2 STVNSAI. The CDR3 runs 13 residues. Between the trimmed V and J ends, which lost 0 bases and 3 bases, there was a span of 8 bases. The CDR3 bases that were read are TGTGGTGCTAGGGACAGGGTTGACACAGAAGTCTTC. Residues: CGARDRVDTEVF. The CDR3 reads in full as CGARDRVDTEVFF.

Regarding this clone: Mouse names are used for the genes. From the germline J gene comes the end of the CDR3, since the read stops 1 residue before it. The chain uses TRBV5 and TRBJ2-1; D uncertain. The germline gives CDR1 LGHNA, CDR2 YNLKQL (reference sequence). This CDR3 has 13 amino acids. The V gene lost 0 bases and the J gene lost 3 bases, with 3 bases spanning the gap. This chain's CDR3 is CASSQDFYAEQFF. Incomplete CDR3 DNA: TGTGCCAGCAGCCAAGACTTCTATGCTGAGCAGTTC.

Turning to this clone: Genes here carry mouse names. Sequencing ends 1 residue short of the CDR3 end; the germline J gene provides the rest. This chain uses TRBV31 with TRBJ2-7; tentative D call: TRBD1 (5 bases). The CDR3 spans 12 residues. Between the trimmed V and J ends, which lost 1 base and 6 bases, there was a span of 10 bases. Germline lookup yields CDR1 GKSSPN and CDR2 SITVG. CDR3: CAWSHAGIEQYF. The CDR3 bases that were read are TGTGCCTGGAGTCATGCAGGGATTGAACAGTAC.

In the case of this clone: The listed genes are named as in mouse. The read terminates 1 residue ahead of where the CDR3 ends, so the germline J gene completes it. This chain links TRBV29 with TRBJ1-2; D perhaps matches TRBD1 (6 bases). CDR1 and CDR2 from the germline V gene are MSHET and SYDVDS. The CDR3 totals 13 residues. V was pared by 5 bases and J by 0 bases, with 7 bases between. The part of the CDR3 DNA that was read is TGTGCTAGCAGTACAGGGTCAAACTCCGACTACACC. It is translated as CASSTGSNSDYT. The entire CDR3 protein is CASSTGSNSDYTF.

Regarding this clone: The gene symbols are mouse symbols. The read gets to within 1 residue of the CDR3 end, and the germline J gene fills in the rest. The chain joins TRBV5 to TRBJ2-5; 7 nucleotides match TRBD1. This CDR3 has 14 amino acids. The germline V gene has CDR1 LGHNA and CDR2 YNLKQL (reference sequence). V was clipped by 6 bases and J by 0 bases; unmatched bases: 3. The CDR3 region is CASRQGINQDTQYF. CDR3 DNA (partial): TGTGCCAGCAGACAGGGGATTAACCAAGACACCCAGTAC.

Turning to this clone: Gene names and germline refer to mouse. The sequenced fragment ends 1 residue before the CDR3 boundary, so the rest is inferred from the germline J gene. The chain couples TRBV13-3 to TRBJ2-3; possible D gene TRBD1, 6 bases. Trimming left V 6 bases short and J 1 base short, with 6 bases between. The germline V gene has CDR1 NNHDY and CDR2 SYVADS. The CDR3 extends over 12 amino acids. CDR3 DNA (partial): TGTGCCAGCAAGGGGGGTGCAGAAACGCTGTAT. It yields the protein CASKGGAETLY. The complete CDR3 protein is CASKGGAETLYF.

A single count supports this clone. All gene names here are mouse names. The read halts 1 residue ahead of the CDR3 end, with the missing end drawn from the germline J gene. The gene calls are TRBV13-3 and TRBJ2-3; D might be TRBD2 (6 bases). This CDR3 is built from 16 residues. Germline values: CDR1 NNHDY, CDR2 SYVADS. The V end was cut by 0 bases, the J end by 0 bases, with 11 bases between. Partial CDR3 DNA: TGTGCCAGCAGTGATGGCTGGGGATCTAGTGCAGAAACGCTGTAT. Translating gives CASSDGWGSSAETLY. The entire CDR3 is CASSDGWGSSAETLYF.

As regards this clone: Gene names and germline refer to mouse. From the germline J gene comes the end of the CDR3, since the read stops 1 residue before it. The chain links TRBV2 to TRBJ1-6, with a tentative D call TRBD1 (6 bases). Being an ORF, TRBJ1-6 has a function that is uncertain. V was pared by 0 bases and J by 7 bases, with 10 bases between. The CDR3 covers 15 residues. Germline CDR1 reads LGHNA; CDR2 reads YSYQKL. The sequenced part of the CDR3 DNA is TGTGCCAGCAGCCAAGATAGGGGGGGGAATTCGCCCCTCTAC. Translation gives CASSQDRGGNSPLY. The entire CDR3 reads CASSQDRGGNSPLYF.

Details on this clone: Mouse germline and gene names are used. The CDR3 extends 1 residue past the end of the read, so its final part is completed from the germline J gene. This sequence joins TRBV2 and TRBJ2-7, with 7 bases identical to TRBD1. CDR1 LGHNA and CDR2 YSYQKL come from the germline V gene. This CDR3 has 12 residues. The V segment lost 4 bases and the J segment 4 bases; nucleotides outside the gene matches: 1. This chain's CDR3 is CASSRGQYEQYF. CDR3 bases read: TGTGCCAGCAGCCGGGGACAGTATGAACAGTAC.

With respect to this clone: Here the gene names and germline are mouse. Read data end 1 residue before the CDR3 end; the end is taken from the germline J gene. J is TRBJ2-3 and V is TRBV2; 8 bases fit TRBD2. Germline assignment: CDR1 LGHNA and CDR2 YSYQKL. The CDR3 covers 16 residues. The J segment lost 0 bases and the V segment lost 1 base, leaving 3 bases of the junction unmatched. The covered CDR3 bases are TGTGCCAGCAGCCAAGTGGGGGGGACTAGTGCAGAAACGCTGTAT. Translation gives CASSQVGGTSAETLY. The full-length CDR3 reads as CASSQVGGTSAETLYF.

This clone appeared a single time. Germline and genes: mouse. The CDR3 end falls 1 residue outside the read, so it is completed with the germline J gene. The V and J genes are TRBV5 and TRBJ2-2; 12 positions agree with TRBD2. Germline trimming cut 1 base from V and 4 bases from J; bases unmatched to any gene: 7. Germline-derived CDR1 and CDR2 are LGHNA and YNLKQL (reference sequence). This CDR3 has 18 amino acids. The CDR3 region is CASSQGTGGGGATGQLYF. The sequenced part of the CDR3 DNA is TGTGCCAGCAGCCAAGGGACTGGGGGGGGTGGAGCCACCGGGCAGCTCTAC.

This clone was seen only once. Genes and germline come from the mouse. Coverage ceases 1 residue before the CDR3 finishes, and the germline J gene fills in the end. The rearrangement links TRBV14 to TRBJ2-5; 9 bases are shared with TRBD1. This CDR3 spans 13 amino acids. Germline lookup yields CDR1 SGHDT and CDR2 FRDEAV. V was pared by 4 bases and J by 5 bases, with 2 bases of the junction left unmatched. This chain's CDR3 is CASSRTGADTQYF. The DNA read from the CDR3 is TGTGCCAGCAGTAGGACAGGGGCAGACACCCAGTAC.

Notes on this clone: Mouse gene names and germline throughout. The sequenced part of the CDR3 DNA is TGTGCCAGCAGCCAAGACAGCTTTAATTCGCCCCTCTAC. It translates to CASSQDSFNSPLY. The full CDR3 protein reads CASSQDSFNSPLYF. This chain links TRBV5 with TRBJ1-6; D is undetermined. The read terminates 1 residue before the CDR3 end, so the remaining end is supplied by the germline J gene. TRBJ1-6 is identified as an open reading frame with a role that is uncertain. The germline CDR1 and CDR2 sequences are LGHNA and YNLKQL (reference sequence). Trimming took off 0 bases at V and 6 bases at J, with 6 bases between the two ends. The CDR3 length is 14 residues.

This clone appeared once. Germline and genes here are mouse. With the read ending 1 residue before the CDR3 end, the germline J gene is used to fill in that end. V is TRBV19 and J is TRBJ1-6; D perhaps matches TRBD1 (5 bases). TRBJ1-6 is sorted into the ORF group, with uncertain function. Trimming stripped 3 bases from V and 5 bases from J, with 9 bases between. The CDR3 consists of 14 residues. From germline, CDR1 is FNHDT and CDR2 SITEND (reference sequence). The CDR3 loop reads CASSRGQNNSPLYF. CDR3 bases read: TGTGCCAGCAGTAGAGGACAAAATAATTCGCCCCTCTAC.